This TCR beta chain emerged from a study of cytomegalovirus exposure and HLA in healthy donors. The primer mix had 60 Vbeta and 13 Jbeta primers. Assay: immunoSEQ multiplex PCR; the TCRdb copy retains only in-frame clones and omits some. The table includes about 150,000 clones, 84% detected once. Between the trimmed V and J ends, which lost 7 bases and 3 bases, there was a span of 10 bases. The CDR3 loop spans 13 amino acids. CDR1 SNHLY and CDR2 FYNNEI come from the germline V gene. What was sequenced was PBMCs. The clonotype originates from a young man in good health and CMV-seronegative. This rearrangement joins TRBV2 to TRBJ2-4; the D is unclear. The CDR3 region is CASTLEVKNIQYF. CDR3 bases: TGTGCCAGCACGCTCGAGGTCAAAAACATTCAGTACTTC.